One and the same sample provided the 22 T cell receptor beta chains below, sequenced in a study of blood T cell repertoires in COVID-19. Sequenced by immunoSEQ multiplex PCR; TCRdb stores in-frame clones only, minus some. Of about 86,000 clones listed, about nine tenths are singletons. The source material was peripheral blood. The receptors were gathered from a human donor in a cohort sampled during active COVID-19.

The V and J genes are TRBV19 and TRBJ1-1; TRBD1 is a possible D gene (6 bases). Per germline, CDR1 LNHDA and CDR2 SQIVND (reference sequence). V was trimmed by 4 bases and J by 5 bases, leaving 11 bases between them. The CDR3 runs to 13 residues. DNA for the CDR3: TGTGCCAGTAGTACTGGGACAACAACTGAAGCTTTCTTT. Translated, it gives CASSTGTTTEAFF.

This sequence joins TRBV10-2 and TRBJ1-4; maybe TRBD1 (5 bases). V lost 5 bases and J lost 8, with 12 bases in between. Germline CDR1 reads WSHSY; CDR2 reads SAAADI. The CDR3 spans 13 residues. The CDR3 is CASSSGGEEKLFF. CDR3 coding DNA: TGCGCCAGCAGTAGCGGGGGGGAGGAAAAACTGTTTTTT.

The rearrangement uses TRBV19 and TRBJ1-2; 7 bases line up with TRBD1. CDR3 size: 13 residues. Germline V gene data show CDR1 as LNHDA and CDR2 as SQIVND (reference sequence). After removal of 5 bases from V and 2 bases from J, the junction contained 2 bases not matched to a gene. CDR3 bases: TGTGCCAGTAGTCCGGGACAGAACTATGGCTACACCTTC. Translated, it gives CASSPGQNYGYTF.

The CDR3 bases are TGCGCCAGCAGTGAGTTACCAGTCGGGGATACGCAGTATTTT. The encoded protein is CASSELPVGDTQYF. The chain joins TRBV10-1 to TRBJ2-3; D call uncertain. Germline assignment: CDR1 WNHNN and CDR2 SYGVQD (reference sequence). The CDR3 contains 14 residues. Trimming took 1 base from V and 6 from J, leaving 11 bases between them.

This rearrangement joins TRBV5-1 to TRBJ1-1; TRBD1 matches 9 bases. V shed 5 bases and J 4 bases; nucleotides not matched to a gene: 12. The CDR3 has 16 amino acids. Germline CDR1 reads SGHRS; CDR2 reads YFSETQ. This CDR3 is CASRLTTGGAPTEAFF. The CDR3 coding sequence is TGCGCCAGCAGACTAACCACAGGGGGCGCCCCCACTGAAGCTTTCTTT.

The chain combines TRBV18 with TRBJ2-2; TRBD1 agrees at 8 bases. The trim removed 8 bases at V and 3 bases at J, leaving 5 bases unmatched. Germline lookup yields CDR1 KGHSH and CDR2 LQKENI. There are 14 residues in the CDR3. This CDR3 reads CASGQGRDTGELFF. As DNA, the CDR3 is TGTGCCAGCGGACAGGGAAGAGACACCGGGGAGCTGTTTTTT.

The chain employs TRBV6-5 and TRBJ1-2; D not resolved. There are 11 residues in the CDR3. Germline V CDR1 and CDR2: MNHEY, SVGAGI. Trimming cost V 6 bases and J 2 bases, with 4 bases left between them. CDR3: CASSSNYGYTF. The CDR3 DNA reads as TGTGCCAGCAGCTCCAACTATGGCTACACCTTC.

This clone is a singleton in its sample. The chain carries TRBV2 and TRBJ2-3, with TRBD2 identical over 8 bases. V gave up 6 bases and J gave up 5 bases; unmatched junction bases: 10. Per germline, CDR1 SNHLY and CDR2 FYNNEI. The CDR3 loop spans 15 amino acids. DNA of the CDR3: TGTGCCAGCAGGCTATATAGCGGGGTTGGAGATACGCAGTATTTT. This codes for CASRLYSGVGDTQYF. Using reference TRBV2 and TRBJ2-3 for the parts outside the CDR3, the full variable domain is EPEVTQTPSHQVTQMGQEVILRCVPISNHLYFYWYRQILGQKVEFLVSFYNNEISEKSEIFDDQFSVERPDGSNFTLKIRSTKLEDSAMYFCASRLYSGVGDTQYFGPGTRLTVL.

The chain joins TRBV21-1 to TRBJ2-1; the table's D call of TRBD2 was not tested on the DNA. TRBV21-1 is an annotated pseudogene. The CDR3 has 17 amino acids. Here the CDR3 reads CASSGLASGTTYNEQFF. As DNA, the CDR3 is TGTGCCAGCAGCGGCCTGGCTAGCGGGACTACTTACAATGAGCAGTTCTTC.

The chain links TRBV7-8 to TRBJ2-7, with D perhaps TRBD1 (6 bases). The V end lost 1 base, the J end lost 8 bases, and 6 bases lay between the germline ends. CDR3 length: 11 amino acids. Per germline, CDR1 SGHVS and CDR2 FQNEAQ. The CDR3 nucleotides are TGTGCCAGCAGCTTAGGGGGGCAGCAGTACTTC. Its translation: CASSLGGQQYF.

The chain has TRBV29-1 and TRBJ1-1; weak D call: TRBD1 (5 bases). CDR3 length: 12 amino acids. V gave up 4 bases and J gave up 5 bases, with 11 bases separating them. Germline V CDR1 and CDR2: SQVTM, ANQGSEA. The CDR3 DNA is TGCAGCGTTGGTGGGGGGGTTACTGAAGCTTTCTTT. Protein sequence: CSVGGGVTEAFF.

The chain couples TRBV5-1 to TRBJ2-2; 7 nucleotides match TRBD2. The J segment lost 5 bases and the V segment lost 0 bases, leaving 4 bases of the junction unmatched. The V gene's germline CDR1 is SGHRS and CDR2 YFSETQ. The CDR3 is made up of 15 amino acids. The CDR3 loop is CASSLGEGRTGELFF. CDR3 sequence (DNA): TGCGCCAGCAGCTTGGGGGAGGGCCGGACCGGGGAGCTGTTTTTT.

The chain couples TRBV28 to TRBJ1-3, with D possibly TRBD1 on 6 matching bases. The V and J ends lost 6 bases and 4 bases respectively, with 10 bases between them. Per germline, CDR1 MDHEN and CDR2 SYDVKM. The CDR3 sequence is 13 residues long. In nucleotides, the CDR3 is TGTGCCAGCAGATCCCAGGGGGGAAACACCATATATTTT. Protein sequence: CASRSQGGNTIYF.

Here the CDR3 reads CATSRGGTSGKGPYNEQFF. In nucleotides, the CDR3 is TGTGCCACCAGCAGAGGAGGGACTAGCGGGAAGGGCCCCTACAATGAGCAGTTCTTC. J is TRBJ2-1 and V is TRBV15, with 13 positions matching TRBD2. This CDR3 has 19 amino acids. The germline gives CDR1 LNHNV, CDR2 YYDKDF (reference sequence). V shed 1 base, J shed 2 bases, and the junction held 8 bases outside the gene matches.

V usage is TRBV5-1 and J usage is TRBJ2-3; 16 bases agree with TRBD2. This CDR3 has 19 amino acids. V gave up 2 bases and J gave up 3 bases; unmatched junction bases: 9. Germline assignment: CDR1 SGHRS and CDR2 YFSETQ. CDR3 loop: CASSLSPGLAGGHTDTQYF. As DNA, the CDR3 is TGCGCCAGCAGCTTATCCCCGGGACTAGCGGGAGGGCATACAGATACGCAGTATTTT.

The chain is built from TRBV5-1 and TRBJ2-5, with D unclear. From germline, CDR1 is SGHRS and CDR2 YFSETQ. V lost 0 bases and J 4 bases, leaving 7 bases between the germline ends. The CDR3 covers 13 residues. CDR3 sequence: CASSLARGETQYF. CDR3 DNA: TGCGCCAGCAGCTTGGCCCGAGGAGAGACCCAGTACTTC.

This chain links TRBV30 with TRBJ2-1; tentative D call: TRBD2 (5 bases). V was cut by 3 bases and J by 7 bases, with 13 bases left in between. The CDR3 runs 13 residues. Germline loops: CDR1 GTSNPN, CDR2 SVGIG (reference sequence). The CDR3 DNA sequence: TGTGCCTGGAGGGAGGCTTCGGGAAATGAGCAGTTCTTC. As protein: CAWREASGNEQFF.

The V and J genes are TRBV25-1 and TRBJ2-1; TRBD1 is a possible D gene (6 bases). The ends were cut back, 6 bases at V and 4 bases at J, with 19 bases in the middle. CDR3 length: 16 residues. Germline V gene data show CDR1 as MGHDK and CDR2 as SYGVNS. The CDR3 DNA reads TGTGCCAGCAGCTCGGGTCACGGACAGAGATACAATGAGCAGTTCTTC. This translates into CASSSGHGQRYNEQFF.

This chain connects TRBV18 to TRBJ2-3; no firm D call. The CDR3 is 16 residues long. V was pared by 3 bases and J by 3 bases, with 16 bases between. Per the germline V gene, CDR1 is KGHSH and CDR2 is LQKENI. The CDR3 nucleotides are TGTGCCAGCTCACCCGTCGGGTTGATCGGGACAGATACGCAGTATTTT. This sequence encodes CASSPVGLIGTDTQYF.

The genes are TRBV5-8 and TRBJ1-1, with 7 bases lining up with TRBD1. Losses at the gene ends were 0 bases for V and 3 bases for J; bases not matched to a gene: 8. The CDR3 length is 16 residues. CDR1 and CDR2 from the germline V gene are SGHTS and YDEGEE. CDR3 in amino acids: CASSLGRGTDYTEAFF. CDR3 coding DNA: TGTGCCAGCAGCTTGGGAAGAGGGACAGATTACACTGAAGCTTTCTTT.

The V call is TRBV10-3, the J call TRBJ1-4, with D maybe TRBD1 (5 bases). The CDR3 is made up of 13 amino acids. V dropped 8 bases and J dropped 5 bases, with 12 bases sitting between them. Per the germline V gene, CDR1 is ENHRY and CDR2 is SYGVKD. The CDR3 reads CAIGGGVNEKLFF. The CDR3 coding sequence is TGTGCCATCGGTGGGGGGGTAAATGAAAAACTGTTTTTT.

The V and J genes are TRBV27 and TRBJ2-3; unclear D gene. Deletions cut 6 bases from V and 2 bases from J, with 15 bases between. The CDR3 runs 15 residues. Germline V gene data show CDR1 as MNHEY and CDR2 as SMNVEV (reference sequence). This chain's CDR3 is CASSFYVSFTDTQYF. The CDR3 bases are TGTGCCAGCAGCTTCTATGTGAGCTTCACAGATACGCAGTATTTT.